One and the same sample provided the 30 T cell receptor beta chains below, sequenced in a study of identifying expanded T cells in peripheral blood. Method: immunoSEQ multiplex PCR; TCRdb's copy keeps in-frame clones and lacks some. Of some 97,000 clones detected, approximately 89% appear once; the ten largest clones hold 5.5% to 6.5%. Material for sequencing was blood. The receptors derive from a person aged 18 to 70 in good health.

The CDR3 reads CASSNTSIGLFF. In DNA form, the CDR3 reads TGTGCCAGCAGCAATACTAGCATAGGGCTGTTTTTT. The V and J genes are TRBV7-3 and TRBJ2-2, with D possibly matching TRBD2 (6 bases). CDR1 and CDR2 (germline): SGHTA, FQGTGA. This CDR3 contains 12 residues. The V and J ends lost 5 bases and 13 bases respectively, with 14 bases between them.

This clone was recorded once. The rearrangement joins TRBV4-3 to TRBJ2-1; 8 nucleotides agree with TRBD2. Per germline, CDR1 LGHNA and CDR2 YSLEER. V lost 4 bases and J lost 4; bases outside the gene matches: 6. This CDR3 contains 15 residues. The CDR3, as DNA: TGCGCCAGCAGCCTTACTAGCGGAGTTTACAATGAGCAGTTCTTC. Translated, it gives CASSLTSGVYNEQFF.

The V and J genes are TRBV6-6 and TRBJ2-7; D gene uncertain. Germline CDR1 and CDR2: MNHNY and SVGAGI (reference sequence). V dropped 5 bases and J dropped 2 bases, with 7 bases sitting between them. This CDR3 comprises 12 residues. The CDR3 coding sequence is TGTGCCAGCAGTCCAAACGCCTACGAGCAGTACTTC. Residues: CASSPNAYEQYF.

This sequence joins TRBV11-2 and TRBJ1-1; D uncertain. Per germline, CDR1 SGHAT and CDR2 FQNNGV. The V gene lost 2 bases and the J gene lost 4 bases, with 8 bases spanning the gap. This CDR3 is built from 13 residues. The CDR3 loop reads CASSLSLITEAFF. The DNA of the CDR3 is TGTGCCAGCAGCTTATCGTTAATCACTGAAGCTTTCTTT.

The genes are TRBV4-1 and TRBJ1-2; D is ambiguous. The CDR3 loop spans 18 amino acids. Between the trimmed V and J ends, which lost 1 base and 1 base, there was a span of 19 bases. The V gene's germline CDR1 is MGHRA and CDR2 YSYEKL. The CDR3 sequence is CASSQAGQNPIFNYGYTF. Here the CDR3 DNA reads TGCGCCAGCAGCCAAGCGGGTCAGAACCCCATCTTTAACTATGGCTACACCTTC.

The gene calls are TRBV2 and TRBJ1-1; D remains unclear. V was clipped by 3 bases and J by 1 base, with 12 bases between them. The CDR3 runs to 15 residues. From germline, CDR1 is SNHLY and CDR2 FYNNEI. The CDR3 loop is CASSEYRGGNTEAFF. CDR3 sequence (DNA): TGTGCCAGCAGTGAGTACCGGGGTGGGAACACTGAAGCTTTCTTT.

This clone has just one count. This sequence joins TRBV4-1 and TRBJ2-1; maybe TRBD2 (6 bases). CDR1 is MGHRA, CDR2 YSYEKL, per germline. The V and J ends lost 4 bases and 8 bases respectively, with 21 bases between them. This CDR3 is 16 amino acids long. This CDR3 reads CASSREARLHADEQFF. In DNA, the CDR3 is TGCGCCAGCAGCCGGGAGGCCCGGCTACACGCGGATGAGCAGTTCTTC.

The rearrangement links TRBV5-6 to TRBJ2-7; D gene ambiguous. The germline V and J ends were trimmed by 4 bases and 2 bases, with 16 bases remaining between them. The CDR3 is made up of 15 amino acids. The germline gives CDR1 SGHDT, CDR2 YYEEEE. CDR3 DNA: TGTGCCAGCAGCCCAGGAGCAGGAATAGCCTACGAGCAGTACTTC. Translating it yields CASSPGAGIAYEQYF.

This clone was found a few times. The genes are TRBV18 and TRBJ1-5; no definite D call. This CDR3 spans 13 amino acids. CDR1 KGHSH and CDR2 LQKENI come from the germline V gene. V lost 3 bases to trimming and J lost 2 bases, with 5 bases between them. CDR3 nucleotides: TGTGCCAGCTCACCCGGGCGCAATCAGCCCCAGCATTTT. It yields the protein CASSPGRNQPQHF.

As DNA, the CDR3 is TGTGCCAGTAGTGACATGGGGACGAACCAAGAGACCCAGTACTTC. Its translation is CASSDMGTNQETQYF. The chain carries TRBV19 and TRBJ2-5, with D perhaps assigned TRBD1 or TRBD2 (5 bases each). The germline gives CDR1 LNHDA, CDR2 SQIVND (reference sequence). V lost 5 bases, J lost 0 bases, and 13 bases lay in between. The CDR3 has 15 residues.

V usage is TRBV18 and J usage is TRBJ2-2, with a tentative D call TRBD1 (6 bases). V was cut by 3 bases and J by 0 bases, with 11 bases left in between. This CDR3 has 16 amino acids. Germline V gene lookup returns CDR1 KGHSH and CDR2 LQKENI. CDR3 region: CASSPGAPTNTGELFF. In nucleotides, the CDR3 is TGTGCCAGCTCACCGGGGGCCCCGACGAACACCGGGGAGCTGTTTTTT.

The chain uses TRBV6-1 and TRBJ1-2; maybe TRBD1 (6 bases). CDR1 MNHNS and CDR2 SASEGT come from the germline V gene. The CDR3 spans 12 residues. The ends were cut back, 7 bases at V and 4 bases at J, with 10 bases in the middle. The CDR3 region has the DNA TGTGCCAGCAACAGGGACCCCTATGGCTACACCTTC. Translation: CASNRDPYGYTF.

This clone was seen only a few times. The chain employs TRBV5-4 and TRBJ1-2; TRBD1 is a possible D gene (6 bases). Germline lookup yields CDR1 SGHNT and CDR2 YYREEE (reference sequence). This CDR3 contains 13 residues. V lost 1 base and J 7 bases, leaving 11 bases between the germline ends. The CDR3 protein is CASSLMGAGGYTF. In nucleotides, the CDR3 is TGTGCCAGCAGCTTGATGGGGGCGGGTGGCTACACCTTC.

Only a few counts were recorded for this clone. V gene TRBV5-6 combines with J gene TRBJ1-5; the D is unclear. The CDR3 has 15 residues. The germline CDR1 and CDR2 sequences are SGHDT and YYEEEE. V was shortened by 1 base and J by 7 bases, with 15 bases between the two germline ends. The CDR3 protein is CASSLRALARQPQHF. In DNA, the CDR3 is TGTGCCAGCAGCTTGAGGGCGCTGGCTCGGCAGCCCCAGCATTTT.

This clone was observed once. The CDR3 sequence is CASSQDLGVEGPYNEQFF. The CDR3 coding sequence is TGTGCCAGCAGCCAAGATCTAGGCGTCGAAGGTCCCTACAATGAGCAGTTCTTC. V and J are TRBV4-2 and TRBJ2-1, with D unclear. Germline lookup yields CDR1 LGHNA and CDR2 YNFKEQ. There are 18 residues in the CDR3. The V end lost 0 bases, the J end lost 2 bases, and 17 bases lay between the germline ends.

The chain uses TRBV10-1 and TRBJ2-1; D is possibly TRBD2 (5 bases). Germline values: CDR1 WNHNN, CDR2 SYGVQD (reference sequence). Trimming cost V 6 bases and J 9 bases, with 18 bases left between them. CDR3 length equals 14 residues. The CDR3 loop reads CASSLDSAGREQFF. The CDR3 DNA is TGCGCCAGCAGCCTGGACTCGGCGGGTCGTGAGCAGTTCTTC.

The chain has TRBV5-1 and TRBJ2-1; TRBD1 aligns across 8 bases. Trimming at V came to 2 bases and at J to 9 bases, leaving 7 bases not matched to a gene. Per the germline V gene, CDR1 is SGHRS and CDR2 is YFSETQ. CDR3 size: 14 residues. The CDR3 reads CASSLGTGLGEQFF. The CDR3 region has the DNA TGCGCCAGCAGCTTAGGGACAGGCCTGGGTGAGCAGTTCTTC.

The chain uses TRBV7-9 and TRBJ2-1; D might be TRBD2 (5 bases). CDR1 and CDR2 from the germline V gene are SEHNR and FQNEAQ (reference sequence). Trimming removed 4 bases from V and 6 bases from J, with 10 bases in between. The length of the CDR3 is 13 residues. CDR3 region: CASSSLLGNEQFF. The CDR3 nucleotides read TGTGCCAGCAGCTCCCTACTAGGCAATGAGCAGTTCTTC.

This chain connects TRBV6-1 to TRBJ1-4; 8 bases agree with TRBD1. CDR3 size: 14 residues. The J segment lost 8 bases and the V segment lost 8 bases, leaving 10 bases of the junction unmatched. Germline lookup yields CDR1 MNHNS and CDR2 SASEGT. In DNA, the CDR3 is TGTGCCAGCCAATCCAGGGGGCTCGGGGAAAAACTGTTTTTT. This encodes CASQSRGLGEKLFF.

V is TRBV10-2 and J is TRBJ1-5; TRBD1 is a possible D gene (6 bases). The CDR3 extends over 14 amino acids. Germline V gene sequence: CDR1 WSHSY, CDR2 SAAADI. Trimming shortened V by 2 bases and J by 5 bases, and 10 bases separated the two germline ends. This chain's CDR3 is CASSETGHHQPQHF. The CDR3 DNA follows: TGCGCCAGCAGTGAGACAGGGCACCATCAGCCCCAGCATTTT.

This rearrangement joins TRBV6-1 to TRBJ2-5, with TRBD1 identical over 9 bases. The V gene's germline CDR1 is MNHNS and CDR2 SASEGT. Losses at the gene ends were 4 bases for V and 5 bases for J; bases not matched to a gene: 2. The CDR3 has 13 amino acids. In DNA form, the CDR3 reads TGTGCCAGCAGTGCGGGACAGGGCGAGACCCAGTACTTC. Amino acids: CASSAGQGETQYF.

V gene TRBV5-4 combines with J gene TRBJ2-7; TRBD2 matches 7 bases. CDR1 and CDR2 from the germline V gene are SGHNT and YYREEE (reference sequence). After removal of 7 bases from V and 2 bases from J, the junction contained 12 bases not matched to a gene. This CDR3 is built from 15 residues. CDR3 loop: CASRSLGGLAYEQYF. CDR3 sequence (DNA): TGTGCCAGCCGCTCTCTGGGAGGGCTAGCCTACGAGCAGTACTTC.

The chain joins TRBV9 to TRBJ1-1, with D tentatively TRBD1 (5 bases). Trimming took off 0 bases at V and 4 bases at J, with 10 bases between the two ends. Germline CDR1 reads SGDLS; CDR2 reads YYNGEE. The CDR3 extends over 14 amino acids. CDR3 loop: CASSVDGGGTEAFF. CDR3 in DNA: TGTGCCAGCAGCGTAGACGGGGGAGGCACTGAAGCTTTCTTT.

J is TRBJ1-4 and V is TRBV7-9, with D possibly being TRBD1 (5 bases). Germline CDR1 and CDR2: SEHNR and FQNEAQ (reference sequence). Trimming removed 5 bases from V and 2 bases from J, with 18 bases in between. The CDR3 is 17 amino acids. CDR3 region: CASSHPLRGETNEKLFF. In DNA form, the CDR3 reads TGTGCCAGCAGCCACCCCCTGCGGGGGGAGACTAATGAAAAACTGTTTTTT.

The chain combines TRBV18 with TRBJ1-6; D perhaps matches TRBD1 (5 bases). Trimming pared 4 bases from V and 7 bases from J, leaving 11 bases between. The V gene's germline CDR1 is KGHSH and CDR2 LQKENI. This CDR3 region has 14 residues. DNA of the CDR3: TGTGCCAGCTCACTAGGGGCAGAGAATTCACCCCTCCACTTT. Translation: CASSLGAENSPLHF.

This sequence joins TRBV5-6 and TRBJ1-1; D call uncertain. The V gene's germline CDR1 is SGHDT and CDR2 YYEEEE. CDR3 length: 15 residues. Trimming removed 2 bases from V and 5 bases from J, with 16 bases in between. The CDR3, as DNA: TGTGCCAGCAGCTTTATTTCAGCAATTAGGACTGAAGCTTTCTTT. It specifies CASSFISAIRTEAFF.

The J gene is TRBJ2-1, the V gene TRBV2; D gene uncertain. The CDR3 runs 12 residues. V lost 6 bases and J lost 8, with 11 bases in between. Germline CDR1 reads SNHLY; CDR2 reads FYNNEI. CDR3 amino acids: CASRPNFDEQFF. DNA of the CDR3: TGTGCCAGCAGACCCAACTTCGATGAGCAGTTCTTC. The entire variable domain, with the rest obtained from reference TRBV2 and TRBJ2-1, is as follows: EPEVTQTPSHQVTQMGQEVILRCVPISNHLYFYWYRQILGQKVEFLVSFYNNEISEKSEIFDDQFSVERPDGSNFTLKIRSTKLEDSAMYFCASRPNFDEQFFGPGTRLTVL.

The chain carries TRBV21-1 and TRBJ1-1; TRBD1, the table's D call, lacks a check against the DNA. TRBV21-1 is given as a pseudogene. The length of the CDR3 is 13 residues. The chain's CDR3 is CASTPLRNTEAFF. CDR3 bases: TGTGCCAGCACCCCTCTCAGGAACACTGAAGCTTTCTTT.

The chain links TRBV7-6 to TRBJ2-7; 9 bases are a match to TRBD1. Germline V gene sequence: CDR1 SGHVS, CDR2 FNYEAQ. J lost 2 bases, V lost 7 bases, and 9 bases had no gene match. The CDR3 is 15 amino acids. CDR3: CASKEGTGSAYEQYF. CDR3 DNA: TGTGCCAGCAAGGAGGGGACAGGGTCTGCCTACGAGCAGTACTTC.

The CDR3 reads CASSDYRGKATEAFF. The CDR3 region has the DNA TGCGCCAGCAGCGATTACAGGGGGAAGGCTACTGAAGCTTTCTTT. V gene TRBV5-1 combines with J gene TRBJ1-1; 8 nucleotides match TRBD1. CDR1 is SGHRS and CDR2 is YFSETQ in the germline V gene. V trimming: 4 bases; J trimming: 5 bases; junction bases outside the gene matches: 10. This CDR3 comprises 15 residues.